A selection of T cell receptor beta chains follows, all from one sample in a study of T cells in Graves' hyperthyroidism and ophthalmopathy. TCRdb reprocessed the multiplex PCR reads via MiXCR and lists one record per CDR3 protein. The sample yields around 520,000 distinct CDR3 sequences, around 24% seen once. Sequences were obtained from blood. These TCRs come from a woman aged 25 to 39 with Graves' ophthalmopathy. Each CDR3 is given without its conserved first and last residue. A row's size may be missing; if present it is once, few, many or a size class.

v_call cdr3_length clone_size cdr3_aa
TRBV6-1 13 many ASSPGANGNQPQH
TRBV6-2/TRBV6-3 12 many ASSKQGGAYEQY
TRBV30 10 . AWSSGDSPLH
TRBV11-3 11 few ASSPDFTDTQY
TRBV20-1 12 many SARGRPNTGELF
TRBV12-3/TRBV12-4 12 many ASSFTGVRTEAF
TRBV15 14 few ATSRSGVFRQETQY
TRBV15 13 many ATSRYRLYQETQY
TRBV28 13 few ASSPRDRTNYGYT
TRBV19 11 many ASTGQGDGKQY
TRBV20-1 11 once SARVTGSYEQY
TRBV28 13 many ASSYRTGLGQPQH
TRBV5-1 12 many ASCGDANTGELF
TRBV12-3/TRBV12-4 9 few ASSATGVRT
TRBV10-3 11 many AIKEPENTEAF
TRBV7-2 10 many ASSSQGIEQY
TRBV29-1 11 few SARTGDTGELF
TRBV6-2/TRBV6-3 10 . ASTPISYEQY
TRBV6-2/TRBV6-3 12 few ASRLRRNQETQY
TRBV29-1 13 . SVHQWRGRTGELF
TRBV10-2 13 . ASSPFSRELETQY
TRBV6-5 10 many ASRQTDTEAF
TRBV19 12 many ASNPGTPQETQY
TRBV19 11 many AGGQGFNQPQH
TRBV6-1 12 few ASSEARNQETQY